The present entry profiles one TCR beta chain with its context. What it binds is unknown. All donors were healthy Caucasians. The data are from a study of identical twins. Germline CDR1 reads SGHRS; CDR2 reads YFSETQ. The J segment lost 2 bases and the V segment lost 5 bases, leaving 6 bases of the junction unmatched. This CDR3 is 15 amino acids long. General observations from the study: Insertions were reduced in abundant cord blood beta clonotypes but not in memory repertoires. Conclusions were drawn cross-sectionally by statistical analysis, without following the same donors.

MiXCR, run by TCRdb on the 5' RACE reads, gives a single entry per CDR3 protein. The sample carries approximately 230,000 distinct CDR3 sequences, roughly an eighth recorded once. The sequencing input was memory (CD45RO+) T cells sorted from blood. V is TRBV5-1 and J is TRBJ2-1, with 8 positions matching TRBD2. This TCR was sampled from a young woman in good health. The CDR3 bases are TGCGCCAGCAGGGGGGCGGGGGGCCCCTACAATGAGCAGTTCTTC. Protein sequence: CASRGAGGPYNEQFF.